Listed here are 15 T cell receptor beta chains from one sample, sequenced in a study of T cell changes during pregnancy in multiple sclerosis. Data came from immunoSEQ multiplex PCR; TCRdb stores just in-frame clones and leaves some out. The repertoire holds about 55,000 clones, around 93% seen once, with approximately 3.5% in the top ten. The sequencing used CD8+ T cells from peripheral blood mononuclear cells, collected in the second trimester of pregnancy. The receptor source for this set is a female donor with multiple sclerosis, enrolled in a pregnancy study.

The V call is TRBV28, the J call TRBJ2-7, with 7 bases that match TRBD1. V shed 7 bases, J shed 2 bases, and the junction held 8 bases outside the gene matches. Germline CDR1 MDHEN, CDR2 SYDVKM. CDR3 size: 14 residues. CDR3 coding DNA: TGTGCCAGCACAGCCCGACAGGGACCCTACGAGCAGTACTTC. Its translation is CASTARQGPYEQYF.

This chain uses TRBV28 with TRBJ2-1; the match to TRBD2 covers 12 bases. The junction had 22 bases not matched to a gene; V was cut back by 10 bases and J by 6 bases. Germline CDR1 MDHEN, CDR2 SYDVKM. This CDR3 has 19 residues. The CDR3 DNA follows: TGTGCCACCAGGGGGGTTCGGACTAGCGGGACGGCATGGGGCAATGAGCAGTTCTTC. Residues: CATRGVRTSGTAWGNEQFF.

The table lists this clone with a count of one. The chain recombines TRBV11-2 with TRBJ2-1, with TRBD2 matching over 12 bases. V trimming: 3 bases; J trimming: 4 bases; junction bases outside the gene matches: 4. This CDR3 has 16 amino acids. Germline CDR1 and CDR2: SGHAT and FQNNGV. CDR3 sequence (DNA): TGTGCCAGCAGCTTGACTAGCGGGAGTAGTTACAATGAGCAGTTCTTC. This translates into CASSLTSGSSYNEQFF.

V gene TRBV19 combines with J gene TRBJ2-3; 10 nucleotides agree with TRBD2. Germline trimming cut 3 bases from V and 3 bases from J; bases unmatched to any gene: 6. The CDR3 loop spans 16 amino acids. CDR1 and CDR2 from the germline V gene are LNHDA and SQIVND (reference sequence). CDR3 nucleotides: TGTGCCAGTAGTATCTGGAGCGGGGGGGCAACAGATACGCAGTATTTT. Translation gives CASSIWSGGATDTQYF. Full variable domain (remainder filled in from reference TRBV19 and TRBJ2-3): DGGITQSPKYLFRKEGQNVTLSCEQNLNHDAMYWYRQDPGQGLRLIYYSQIVNDFQKGDIAEGYSVSREKKESFPLTVTSAQKNPTAFYLCASSIWSGGATDTQYFGPGTRLTVL.

V usage is TRBV19 and J usage is TRBJ1-1, with no clear D. Looked up from germline, CDR1 is LNHDA and CDR2 is SQIVND (reference sequence). The CDR3 sequence is 13 residues long. The CDR3 sequence: CATGRGLNTEAFF. The DNA of the CDR3 is TGTGCGACGGGGAGAGGTTTGAACACTGAAGCTTTCTTT.

This clone has a single count. The genes are TRBV2 and TRBJ1-2, with D possibly being TRBD1 (5 bases). With 9 bases removed from V and 8 bases from J, the gap between germline ends came to 10 bases. The CDR3 totals 10 residues. CDR1 is SNHLY, CDR2 FYNNEI, per germline. The CDR3 loop is CARQDEGYTF. Here the CDR3 DNA reads TGTGCCAGACAGGACGAGGGCTACACCTTC.

The chain couples TRBV27 to TRBJ2-1, with 8 bases that match TRBD2. Germline CDR1 reads MNHEY; CDR2 reads SMNVEV (reference sequence). V lost 9 bases to trimming and J lost 6 bases; unmatched junction nucleotides: 4. The CDR3 sequence is 12 residues long. The CDR3 sequence: CASTGGGNEQFF. For the CDR3, the DNA is TGTGCCAGTACCGGGGGGGGCAATGAGCAGTTCTTC.

The CDR3 DNA sequence: TGTGCCAGCAGCTTGGCCGGTGACATACAAGAGACCCAGTACTTC. This gives the protein CASSLAGDIQETQYF. The chain carries TRBV5-4 and TRBJ2-5, with D unclear. The V gene lost 0 bases and the J gene lost 2 bases, with 11 bases spanning the gap. This CDR3 spans 15 amino acids. The germline gives CDR1 SGHNT, CDR2 YYREEE (reference sequence).

The chain is built from TRBV25-1 and TRBJ1-1; D not certain. Trimming removed 1 base at V and 4 bases at J, with 13 bases between. CDR1 is MGHDK, CDR2 SYGVNS, per germline. The CDR3 length is 15 residues. The CDR3: CASSEWEAKGTEAFF. CDR3 sequence (DNA): TGTGCCAGCAGTGAATGGGAGGCGAAGGGCACTGAAGCTTTCTTT.

CDR3 sequence reads: CASSMSMNTEAFF. Written as DNA, the CDR3 is TGTGCCAGTAGTATGAGTATGAACACTGAAGCTTTCTTT. The chain recombines TRBV19 with TRBJ1-1, with unresolved D. The V end was cut by 3 bases, the J end by 0 bases, with 5 bases between. Germline CDR1 LNHDA, CDR2 SQIVND (reference sequence). The CDR3 has 13 residues.

The CDR3 region has the DNA TGTGCCAGCAGCTTTATCGGGGACACAGATACGCAGTATTTT. This gives the protein CASSFIGDTDTQYF. This chain uses TRBV5-5 with TRBJ2-3; possible D gene TRBD2, 5 bases. V was cut by 2 bases and J by 2 bases, with 9 bases left in between. The CDR3 is 14 amino acids. The germline V gene encodes CDR1 SGHKS and CDR2 YYEKEE (reference sequence).

In its sample, this clone was seen once. The chain uses TRBV10-3 and TRBJ1-1; D may be TRBD1 (5 bases). This CDR3 contains 15 residues. V lost 0 bases and J lost 2, with 10 bases in between. Germline CDR1 is ENHRY and CDR2 is SYGVKD. The CDR3 coding sequence is TGTGCCATCAGTGAGTCCACAGGTTCTAACACTGAAGCTTTCTTT. This sequence encodes CAISESTGSNTEAFF.

The chain recombines TRBV16 with TRBJ1-1; no clear D gene. This CDR3 has 13 residues. Germline V gene sequence: CDR1 KGHSY, CDR2 FQNENV. V lost 2 bases, J lost 5 bases, and 9 bases lay in between. The CDR3 loop is CASSQGGNTEAFF. CDR3 nucleotide sequence: TGTGCCAGCAGCCAAGGCGGGAATACTGAAGCTTTCTTT. The entire variable domain, with the rest obtained from reference TRBV16 and TRBJ1-1, is as follows: GEEVAQTPKHLVRGEGQKAKLYCAPIKGHSYVFWYQQVLKNEFKFLISFQNENVFDETGMPKERFSAKCLPNSPCSLEIQATKLEDSAVYFCASSQGGNTEAFFGQGTRLTVV.

This chain joins TRBV4-2 and TRBJ2-7, with TRBD2 identical over 7 bases. The CDR3 contains 16 residues. J was trimmed by 2 bases and V by 0 bases; bases with no gene match: 7. Germline loops: CDR1 LGHNA, CDR2 YNFKEQ. CDR3 sequence reads: CASSQDWASGTYEQYF. The CDR3 DNA follows: TGTGCCAGCAGCCAAGATTGGGCTAGCGGTACCTACGAGCAGTACTTC.

V and J are TRBV18 and TRBJ2-3, with 7 bases that match TRBD1. Germline V CDR1 and CDR2: KGHSH, LQKENI. Unmatched junction bases numbered 14, after V lost 0 bases and J lost 2 bases. This CDR3 is 19 amino acids long. Written as DNA, the CDR3 is TGTGCCAGCTCACCACCTGATACGAGCCGGGACAGATTCACAGATACGCAGTATTTT. Translated, it gives CASSPPDTSRDRFTDTQYF. Looking up the rest from reference TRBV18 and TRBJ2-3 gives the full variable domain: NAGVMQNPRHLVRRRGQEARLRCSPMKGHSHVYWYRQLPEEGLKFMVYLQKENIIDESGMPKERFSAEFPKEGPSILRIQQVVRGDSAAYFCASSPPDTSRDRFTDTQYFGPGTRLTVL.